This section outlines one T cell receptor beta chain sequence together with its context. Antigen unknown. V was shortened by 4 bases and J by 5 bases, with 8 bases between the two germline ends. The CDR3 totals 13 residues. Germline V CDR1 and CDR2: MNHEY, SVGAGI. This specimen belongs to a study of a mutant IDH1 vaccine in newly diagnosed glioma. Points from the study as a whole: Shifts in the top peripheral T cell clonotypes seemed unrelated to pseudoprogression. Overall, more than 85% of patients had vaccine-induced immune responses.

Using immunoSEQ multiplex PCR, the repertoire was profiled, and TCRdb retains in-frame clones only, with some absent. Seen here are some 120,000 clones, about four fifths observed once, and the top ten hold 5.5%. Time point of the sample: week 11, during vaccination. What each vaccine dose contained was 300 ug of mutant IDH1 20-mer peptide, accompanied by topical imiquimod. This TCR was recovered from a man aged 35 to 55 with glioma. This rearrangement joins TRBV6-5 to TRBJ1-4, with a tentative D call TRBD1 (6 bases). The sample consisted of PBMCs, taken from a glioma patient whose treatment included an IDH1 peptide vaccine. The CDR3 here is CASSFRGNEKLFF. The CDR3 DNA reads TGTGCCAGCAGTTTTAGGGGGAATGAAAAACTGTTTTTT.